This TCR beta chain was obtained from a study of Ad26.COV2.S vaccination and SARS-CoV-2 variants. The sample's treatment: some 20 received Ad26.COV2.S at low or high dose, single or two shots; about 5 received placebo; per-sample allocation not given. The study sampled participants on day 63 after the first vaccine or placebo injection. It was Wuhan-strain SARS-CoV-2 spike that the Ad26 vaccine vector expressed. Here immunoSEQ multiplex PCR was the method, and the copy in TCRdb shows in-frame clones only, minus some. Of fewer than 500,000 clones listed, about 90% are singletons. CDR3 length: 19 residues.

Sample: peripheral blood, taken in a trial of Ad26.COV2.S vaccine versus placebo. The rearrangement uses TRBV12-2 and TRBJ2-1; the DNA was not compared with TRBD2, the D call given in the table. TRBV12-2 is flagged as a pseudogene. The TCR was taken from a person between 18 and 65 years old who received the Ad26.COV2.S COVID-19 vaccine or a placebo. For the CDR3, the DNA is TGTGCAAGTCGCTTAGAAAAGGGGACTAGCGGCCCCTCCTACAATGAGCAGTTCTTC. It codes for CASRLEKGTSGPSYNEQFF.